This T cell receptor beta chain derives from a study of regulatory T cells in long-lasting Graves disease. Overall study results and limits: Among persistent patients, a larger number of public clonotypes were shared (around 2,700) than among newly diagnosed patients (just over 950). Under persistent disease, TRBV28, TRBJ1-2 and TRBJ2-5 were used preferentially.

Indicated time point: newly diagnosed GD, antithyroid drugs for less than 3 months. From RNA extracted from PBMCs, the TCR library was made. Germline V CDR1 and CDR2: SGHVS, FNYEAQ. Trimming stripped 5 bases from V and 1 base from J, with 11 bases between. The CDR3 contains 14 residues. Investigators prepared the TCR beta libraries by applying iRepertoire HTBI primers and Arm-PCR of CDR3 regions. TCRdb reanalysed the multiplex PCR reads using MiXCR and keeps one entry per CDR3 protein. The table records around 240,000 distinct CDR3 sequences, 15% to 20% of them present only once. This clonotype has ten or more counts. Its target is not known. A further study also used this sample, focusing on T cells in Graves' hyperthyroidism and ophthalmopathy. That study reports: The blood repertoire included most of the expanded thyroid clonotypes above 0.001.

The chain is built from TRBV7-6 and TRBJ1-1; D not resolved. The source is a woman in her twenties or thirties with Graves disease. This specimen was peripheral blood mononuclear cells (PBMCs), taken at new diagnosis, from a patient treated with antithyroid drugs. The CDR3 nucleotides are TGTGCCAGCAGCAAAGTAGAAGGGAACACTGAAGCTTTCTTT. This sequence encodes CASSKVEGNTEAFF.